The 8 T cell receptor beta chains below all came from one sample that was sequenced in a study of cytomegalovirus exposure and HLA in healthy donors. The study ran its PCR with 60 Vbeta and 13 Jbeta primers. Only in-frame clones appear in the TCRdb table, and some are missing; sequencing was by immunoSEQ multiplex PCR. The sample holds around 200,000 clones, about 80% seen once. Material for sequencing was PBMCs. These TCRs come from a woman aged 55-69 years in good health and CMV-seropositive.

The rearrangement uses TRBV13 and TRBJ2-1; weak D call: TRBD1 (6 bases). Per germline, CDR1 PRHDT and CDR2 FYEKMQ (reference sequence). V was cut by 3 bases and J by 4 bases, with 7 bases left in between. This CDR3 region has 13 residues. The CDR3 nucleotides are TGTGCCAGCAGCTTTGACAGGTACAATGAGCAGTTCTTC. Translated: CASSFDRYNEQFF.

The genes are TRBV5-1 and TRBJ2-2; no reliable D call. The V end was cut by 2 bases, the J end by 7 bases, with 12 bases between. Germline CDR1 and CDR2: SGHRS and YFSETQ. The CDR3 contains 14 residues. The CDR3 sequence is CASSLYPSDGELFF. Written as DNA, the CDR3 is TGCGCCAGCAGCTTATACCCGAGCGACGGGGAGCTGTTTTTT.

The chain is built from TRBV2 and TRBJ1-2; 8 positions agree with TRBD1. Germline V gene sequence: CDR1 SNHLY, CDR2 FYNNEI. The CDR3 is made up of 14 amino acids. After removal of 7 bases from V and 3 bases from J, the junction contained 7 bases not matched to a gene. DNA for the CDR3: TGTGCCAGCATAAGACAGGGGTCGGACTATGGCTACACCTTC. This sequence encodes CASIRQGSDYGYTF.

The J gene is TRBJ2-7, the V gene TRBV14; 7 bases fit TRBD1. This CDR3 has 14 residues. Germline-derived CDR1 and CDR2 are SGHDN and FVKESK. V shed 0 bases, J shed 5 bases, and the junction held 4 bases outside the gene matches. The CDR3 sequence: CASSQDRGLHEQYF. The DNA for the CDR3 is TGTGCCAGCAGCCAAGACAGGGGGTTACACGAGCAGTACTTC.

A few counts support this clone. The chain combines TRBV2 with TRBJ1-5, with D possibly TRBD1 on 6 matching bases. CDR3 length: 14 amino acids. Germline V gene data show CDR1 as SNHLY and CDR2 as FYNNEI. The V end was cut by 6 bases, the J end by 5 bases, with 14 bases between. CDR3 region: CASSTQGRDQPQHF. DNA of the CDR3: TGTGCCAGCAGCACACAGGGAAGGGATCAGCCCCAGCATTTT. The full variable domain, rest sourced from reference TRBV2 and TRBJ1-5, is EPEVTQTPSHQVTQMGQEVILRCVPISNHLYFYWYRQILGQKVEFLVSFYNNEISEKSEIFDDQFSVERPDGSNFTLKIRSTKLEDSAMYFCASSTQGRDQPQHFGDGTRLSIL.

This chain connects TRBV10-1 to TRBJ1-1; weak D call: TRBD1 (5 bases). CDR3 length: 12 amino acids. The V gene's germline CDR1 is WNHNN and CDR2 SYGVQD (reference sequence). The V and J ends lost 6 bases and 5 bases respectively, with 10 bases between them. CDR3 nucleotides: TGCGCCAGCAGCACGGGACTGACTGAAGCTTTCTTT. It codes for CASSTGLTEAFF.

V usage is TRBV6-5 and J usage is TRBJ1-1; no clear D gene. This CDR3 comprises 14 residues. V dropped 3 bases and J dropped 1 base, with 9 bases sitting between them. The germline gives CDR1 MNHEY, CDR2 SVGAGI. The CDR3 sequence is CASSYFHSNTEAFF. DNA for the CDR3: TGTGCCAGCAGTTATTTTCACTCGAACACTGAAGCTTTCTTT.

The V call is TRBV7-2, the J call TRBJ1-1; unclear D gene. The CDR3 totals 15 residues. The V end lost 5 bases, the J end lost 2 bases, and 15 bases lay between the germline ends. CDR1 and CDR2 from the germline V gene are SGHTA and FQGNSA. The CDR3, as DNA: TGTGCCAGCAGCCCCTCCCGGGGAGGAAACACTGAAGCTTTCTTT. Its translation: CASSPSRGGNTEAFF.